These 25 T cell receptor beta chains share one sample of origin, sequenced in a study of blood T cell repertoires in COVID-19. Measured with immunoSEQ multiplex PCR; TCRdb has only the in-frame clones, and not every one. The sample has about 240,000 clones, roughly four fifths seen once. Sequencing input: peripheral blood. All receptors derive from a woman aged 60-75 years with active or convalescent COVID-19.

The V call is TRBV5-5, the J call TRBJ1-5; 8 nucleotides match TRBD1. CDR1 and CDR2 (germline): SGHKS, YYEKEE (reference sequence). The CDR3 extends over 15 amino acids. V gave up 2 bases and J gave up 5 bases; unmatched junction bases: 6. Here the CDR3 DNA reads TGTGCCAGCAGCTTAGAGCAGGGGGCTTATCAGCCCCAGCATTTT. Protein: CASSLEQGAYQPQHF.

On this clone itself: Germline is not matched at one junction end, which may reflect a read error. The V call is TRBV6-1, the J call TRBJ1-4; perhaps TRBD1 as D (5 bases). Germline loops: CDR1 MNHNS, CDR2 SASEGT. The CDR3 runs 15 residues. For the CDR3, the DNA is TGTGCCAGCAGTCAAGCCTTGGGACTTAATGAAAAACTGTTTTTT. It specifies CASSQALGLNEKLFF.

This rearrangement joins TRBV30 to TRBJ1-1; D gene uncertain. Trimming cost V 0 bases and J 8 bases, with 10 bases left between them. CDR3 length: 12 residues. Looked up from germline, CDR1 is GTSNPN and CDR2 is SVGIG (reference sequence). CDR3 loop: CAWSVLGREAFF. DNA of the CDR3: TGTGCCTGGAGTGTACTAGGCAGGGAAGCTTTCTTT.

CDR3 sequence reads: CASSVEGGGLTYEQFF. CDR3 nucleotides: TGTGCCAGCAGCGTAGAGGGCGGGGGCCTCACGTATGAGCAGTTCTTC. This sequence joins TRBV9 and TRBJ2-1; weak D call: TRBD2 (7 bases). V lost 0 bases and J 8 bases, leaving 18 bases between the germline ends. Germline CDR1 is SGDLS and CDR2 is YYNGEE. The CDR3 is made up of 16 amino acids. Complete variable domain (other parts from reference TRBV9 and TRBJ2-1): DSGVTQTPKHLITATGQRVTLRCSPRSGDLSVYWYQQSLDQGLQFLIQYYNGEERAKGNILERFSAQQFPDLHSELNLSSLELGDSALYFCASSVEGGGLTYEQFFGPGTRLTVL.

The chain combines TRBV10-3 with TRBJ2-5; 8 nucleotides match TRBD2. Germline CDR1 and CDR2: ENHRY and SYGVKD. The CDR3 loop spans 15 amino acids. V dropped 4 bases and J dropped 3; count of bases not matched to a gene: 7. The DNA of the CDR3 is TGTGCCATCAGTGGCGGACTAGCAGACGAAGAGACCCAGTACTTC. Protein product: CAISGGLADEETQYF.

The chain carries TRBV24-1 and TRBJ1-5, with 7 bases that match TRBD1. Germline CDR1 and CDR2: KGHDR and SFDVKD. With 4 bases clipped from V and 6 bases from J, the junction kept 5 bases outside the gene matches. CDR3 length: 14 amino acids. CDR3 coding DNA: TGTGCCACCAGTGAAGGGGGCGCAGGTCAGCCCCAGCATTTT. Translated, it gives CATSEGGAGQPQHF.

V gene TRBV5-1 combines with J gene TRBJ2-7; a weak D match, TRBD2 (6 bases). The length of the CDR3 is 16 residues. V was shortened by 2 bases and J by 3 bases, with 18 bases between the two germline ends. The germline CDR1 and CDR2 sequences are SGHRS and YFSETQ. The CDR3 nucleotides are TGCGCCAGCAGCTTATATCAGGGTCGGGGGAACTACGAGCAGTACTTC. Its translation: CASSLYQGRGNYEQYF. Full variable domain (rest looked up from reference TRBV5-1 and TRBJ2-7): KAGVTQTPRYLIKTRGQQVTLSCSPISGHRSVSWYQQTPGQGLQFLFEYFSETQRNKGNFPGRFSGRQFSNSRSEMNVSTLELGDSALYLCASSLYQGRGNYEQYFGPGTRLTVT.

The chain is built from TRBV7-2 and TRBJ2-2; the match to TRBD1 covers 7 bases. Germline values: CDR1 SGHTA, CDR2 FQGNSA. V lost 4 bases to trimming and J lost 4 bases; unmatched junction nucleotides: 12. CDR3 length: 17 amino acids. The CDR3 coding sequence is TGTGCCAGCAGCTCAGGAAGGACAGGTCTCCGCACCGGGGAGCTGTTTTTT. This encodes CASSSGRTGLRTGELFF.

The chain carries TRBV5-3 and TRBJ1-2, with 9 positions matching TRBD1. TRBV5-3 is identified as an open reading frame with a role that is uncertain. V dropped 0 bases and J dropped 0; count of bases not matched to a gene: 15. This CDR3 is 20 amino acids long. The DNA for the CDR3 is TGTGCCAGAAGCTTGGCCGGGGGTCTTACAGGGGGCGAGACTAACTATGGCTACACCTTC. The encoded protein is CARSLAGGLTGGETNYGYTF.

The V gene is TRBV3-1 (or the pseudogene TRBV3-2), the J gene TRBJ1-2; 9 nucleotides agree with TRBD1. J gave up 4 bases and V 1 base, and 7 bases lay outside the gene matches. Germline CDR1 is LGHDT and CDR2 is YNNKEL (reference sequence). The CDR3 is 16 residues long. The CDR3 nucleotides read TGTGCCAGCAGCCAAGTTGGGGGACAGGGAGGCTATGGCTACACCTTC. As protein: CASSQVGGQGGYGYTF.

This rearrangement joins TRBV2 to TRBJ1-3; D is undetermined. V lost 7 bases, J lost 0 bases, and 7 bases lay in between. CDR3 size: 13 residues. Germline CDR1 and CDR2: SNHLY and FYNNEI. CDR3 sequence: CASTRDSGNTIYF. DNA of the CDR3: TGTGCCAGCACCCGGGACTCTGGAAACACCATATATTTT.

DNA of the CDR3: TGTGCCAGCAGCAGACGGGACAGGGGGGGCGAGCAGTACTTC. Translation gives CASSRRDRGGEQYF. J is TRBJ2-7 and V is TRBV7-8; 11 bases fit TRBD1. CDR1 is SGHVS, CDR2 FQNEAQ, per germline. The CDR3 spans 14 residues. Trimming took 5 bases from V and 6 from J; bases not matched to a gene: 6.

This rearrangement joins TRBV27 to TRBJ1-6; D not certain. V shed 5 bases and J shed 7 bases, with 12 bases lying between them. The CDR3 runs to 14 residues. Germline lookup yields CDR1 MNHEY and CDR2 SMNVEV (reference sequence). The CDR3: CASSTRTGNSPLHF. DNA for the CDR3: TGTGCCAGCAGTACCCGGACGGGGAATTCACCCCTCCACTTT.

This chain joins TRBV11-2 and TRBJ2-1; 8 bases are a match to TRBD2. The germline CDR1 and CDR2 sequences are SGHAT and FQNNGV. This CDR3 is 13 amino acids long. The V gene end was trimmed by 5 bases and the J gene end by 7 bases; junction bases not matched to a gene: 4. The CDR3 nucleotides read TGTGCCAGCAGCCCGGGACTAGGGAATGAGCAGTTCTTC. Protein: CASSPGLGNEQFF.

The gene calls are TRBV4-3 and TRBJ2-7; weak D call: TRBD2 (6 bases). The CDR3 runs 13 residues. Germline CDR1 LGHNA, CDR2 YSLEER. With 0 bases removed from V and 4 bases from J, the gap between germline ends came to 7 bases. CDR3 residues: CASSQDAGYEQYF. CDR3 in DNA: TGCGCCAGCAGCCAAGATGCGGGGTACGAGCAGTACTTC.

Regarding this clone: Other DNA sequences of this sample code for an identical CDR3. The chain is built from TRBV10-3 and TRBJ1-1; 9 positions agree with TRBD1. Germline CDR1 ENHRY, CDR2 SYGVKD. V dropped 8 bases and J dropped 1; count of bases not matched to a gene: 2. This CDR3 contains 13 residues. CDR3 coding DNA: TGTGCCATCTCGGGACAGGGGAACACTGAAGCTTTCTTT. The encoded protein is CAISGQGNTEAFF.

The gene calls are TRBV7-8 and TRBJ2-1; 8 nucleotides align to TRBD2. V was pared by 3 bases and J by 5 bases, with 3 bases of the junction left unmatched. The CDR3 consists of 14 residues. Germline V gives CDR1 SGHVS, CDR2 FQNEAQ. The CDR3 coding sequence is TGTGCCAGCAGCTTTTACGGGGGGGACAATGAGCAGTTCTTC. Its protein is CASSFYGGDNEQFF.

The CDR3, as DNA: TGTGCCAGCAGCTTGGTAGGGGATCGCGGCTACACCTTC. This translates into CASSLVGDRGYTF. This chain uses TRBV5-4 with TRBJ1-2; a weak D match, TRBD1 (5 bases). CDR3 length equals 13 residues. V dropped 0 bases and J dropped 8 bases, with 11 bases sitting between them. In germline, CDR1 is SGHNT, CDR2 YYREEE (reference sequence).

This clone was recorded only once. The chain employs TRBV7-9 and TRBJ1-1; TRBD1 agrees at 7 bases. The germline V gene has CDR1 SEHNR and CDR2 FQNEAQ (reference sequence). The CDR3 has 14 amino acids. V gave up 5 bases and J gave up 2 bases; unmatched junction bases: 5. The CDR3 here is CASSRTGANTEAFF. Here the CDR3 DNA reads TGTGCCAGCAGCCGGACAGGCGCAAACACTGAAGCTTTCTTT.

The gene calls are TRBV6-5 and TRBJ1-1; the D is unclear. V lost 5 bases and J 1 base, leaving 14 bases between the germline ends. This CDR3 has 15 amino acids. CDR1 and CDR2 from the germline V gene are MNHEY and SVGAGI. Here the CDR3 reads CASSRGLRTNTEAFF. The CDR3 region has the DNA TGTGCCAGCAGTCGTGGGCTTCGTACGAACACTGAAGCTTTCTTT.

J is TRBJ2-7 and V is TRBV10-1; D may be TRBD1 (6 bases). Germline assignment: CDR1 WNHNN and CDR2 SYGVQD (reference sequence). The germline V and J ends were trimmed by 2 bases and 1 base, with 9 bases remaining between them. The CDR3 consists of 14 residues. This CDR3 is CASSEGTRSYEQYF. DNA for the CDR3: TGCGCCAGCAGTGAGGGGACAAGGTCCTACGAGCAGTACTTC.

V gene TRBV25-1 combines with J gene TRBJ1-2, with TRBD1 matching over 8 bases. The CDR3 totals 16 residues. V lost 6 bases and J lost 4; bases outside the gene matches: 13. Germline CDR1 and CDR2: MGHDK and SYGVNS. The CDR3 here is CASSPEGRGLSYGYTF. The CDR3 nucleotides are TGTGCCAGCAGCCCTGAGGGCAGGGGGCTTTCCTATGGCTACACCTTC.

The genes are TRBV20-1 and TRBJ1-1, with 7 bases fitting TRBD1. Germline CDR1 DFQATT, CDR2 SNEGSKA (reference sequence). V lost 3 bases, J lost 1 base, and 8 bases stayed unmatched. CDR3 length: 15 residues. CDR3 in amino acids: CSASGSRQGNTEAFF. In DNA form, the CDR3 reads TGCAGTGCTAGTGGAAGCCGACAGGGGAACACTGAAGCTTTCTTT.

The chain joins TRBV6-5 to TRBJ2-7; 9 bases agree with TRBD1. The germline gives CDR1 MNHEY, CDR2 SVGAGI. V lost 8 bases and J lost 3; bases outside the gene matches: 11. This CDR3 has 15 residues. The CDR3 region is CASGRTGQGNYEQYF. The CDR3 nucleotides are TGTGCCAGCGGGAGAACCGGACAGGGGAACTACGAGCAGTACTTC.

This chain uses TRBV18 with TRBJ2-7; D is possibly TRBD1 (7 bases). V gave up 1 base and J gave up 6 bases, with 22 bases separating them. The CDR3 is made up of 17 amino acids. Germline V gene sequence: CDR1 KGHSH, CDR2 LQKENI. CDR3 bases: TGTGCCAGCTCACCACGGAGTAAGGCGGCAGGGGGGCCCGAGCAGTACTTC. Translating it yields CASSPRSKAAGGPEQYF.